Listed below are T cell receptor beta chains from one sample, sequenced in a study of blood T cell repertoires in COVID-19. Libraries were prepared by immunoSEQ multiplex PCR; TCRdb keeps only in-frame clonotypes and omits some of them. The table records fewer than 250,000 clones, 88% of them present only once. Sequencing was done on a sample of peripheral blood. These receptors originate from an older man with acute or convalescent COVID-19. CDR3s include the opening cysteine and the closing phenylalanine or tryptophan. A D gene is named only where the DNA matches it firmly. Size values are once, few and many counts, or a class for expanded clones, and some rows have none.

j_gene	d_gene	v_gene	abundance	CDR3nt	CDR3aa
TRBJ2-5	TRBD2	TRBV10-3	NA	TGTGCCATCAGTGTTCTAGCGGGTACAGAGACCCAGTACTTC	CAISVLAGTETQYF
TRBJ2-1	TRBD1	TRBV5-1	NA	TGCGCCAGCAGCTTGGGGTCCGGGACAGGGGGCTTCTATGAGCAGTTCTTC	CASSLGSGTGGFYEQFF
TRBJ2-2	NA	TRBV5-1	once	TGCGCCAGCAGCTTGGCGAGGTTACCGAACACCGGGGAGCTGTTTTTT	CASSLARLPNTGELFF
TRBJ2-3	NA	TRBV10-1	NA	TGCGCCAGCAGGAAACCCATAGACAGGAGCACAGATACGCAGTATTTT	CASRKPIDRSTDTQYF
TRBJ2-1	NA	TRBV2	once	TGTGCCAGCAGTTACCGACTAGAGGCTGAGCAGTTCTTC	CASSYRLEAEQFF
TRBJ2-3	NA	TRBV5-1	NA	TGCGCCAGCAGCTTGGGACAGTCCACAGATACGCAGTATTTT	CASSLGQSTDTQYF
TRBJ2-1	NA	TRBV7-2	NA	TGTGCCAGCAGCTTAGGACTGGGGGCGTACAATGAGCAGTTCTTC	CASSLGLGAYNEQFF
TRBJ2-1	TRBD2	TRBV7-9	NA	TGTGCCAGCAGCCCTCCCCTAGCGGGAATGGTTGAGCAGTTCTTC	CASSPPLAGMVEQFF
TRBJ2-7	TRBD1	TRBV27	NA	TGTGCCAGCACCTCGACAGGGGGATCCTACGAGCAGTACTTC	CASTSTGGSYEQYF
TRBJ2-2	TRBD1	TRBV15	once	TGTGCCACCAGCAGAAACAGGGGGCGCGGAACCGGGGAGCTGTTTTTT	CATSRNRGRGTGELFF
TRBJ1-1	NA	TRBV5-1	NA	TGCGCCAGCACTTTCAGGGATCCCATGAACACTGAAGCTTTCTTT	CASTFRDPMNTEAFF
TRBJ1-1	NA	TRBV3-1/TRBV3-2	few	TGTGCCAGCAGACATGGGGCCATGAACACTGAAGCTTTCTTT	CASRHGAMNTEAFF
TRBJ1-1	NA	TRBV29-1	NA	TGCAGCGTTGAAACAGGGACTGAAGCTTTCTTT	CSVETGTEAFF
TRBJ2-4	NA	TRBV13	few	TGTGCCAGCAGCTTAACTACCAAAAACATTCAGTACTTC	CASSLTTKNIQYF
TRBJ2-5	TRBD2	TRBV29-1	NA	TGCAGCGTCTCTCTAGCGGCCCAGGCCCAGTACTTC	CSVSLAAQAQYF
TRBJ2-3	TRBD2	TRBV14	NA	TGTGCCAGCAGCCCAGGGACTAGCTATAGCACAGATACGCAGTATTTT	CASSPGTSYSTDTQYF
TRBJ1-1	NA	TRBV10-3	once	TGTGCCATCAGTGAGTCGACTTCTCTAGCTTTCTTT	CAISESTSLAFF
TRBJ1-2	NA	TRBV7-2	NA	TGTGCCAGCAGCTTTGGGCCAAACTATGGCTACACCTTC	CASSFGPNYGYTF
TRBJ1-5	TRBD1	TRBV10-3	NA	TGTGCCATCAGTGAATACAGGGGGTCCAATCAGCCCCAGCATTTT	CAISEYRGSNQPQHF
TRBJ2-5	TRBD2	TRBV30	NA	TGTGCCTGGAGTCCCCTAGCGGGAGGAACGGAGACCCAGTACTTC	CAWSPLAGGTETQYF
TRBJ2-6	NA	TRBV6-6	NA	TGTGCCAGCAGTAGACTTTCTGGGGCCAACGTCCTGACTTTC	CASSRLSGANVLTF
TRBJ2-7	NA	TRBV10-3	NA	TGTGCCATCAGTGAGCCATGGGCAGGCCACGAGCAGTACTTC	CAISEPWAGHEQYF
TRBJ2-7	NA	TRBV11-2	NA	TGTGCCAGCAGCTTTCTTGACTCCTCCTACGAGCAGTACTTC	CASSFLDSSYEQYF